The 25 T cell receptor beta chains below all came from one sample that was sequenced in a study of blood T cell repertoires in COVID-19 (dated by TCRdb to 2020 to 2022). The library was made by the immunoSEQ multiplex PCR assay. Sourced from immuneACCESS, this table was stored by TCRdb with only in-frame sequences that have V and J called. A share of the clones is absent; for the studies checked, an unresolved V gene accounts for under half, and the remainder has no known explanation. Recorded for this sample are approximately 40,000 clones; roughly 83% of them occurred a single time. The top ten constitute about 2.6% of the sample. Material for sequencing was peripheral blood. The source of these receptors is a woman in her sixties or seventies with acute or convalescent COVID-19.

For the CDR3, the DNA is TGTGCCAGCAGTCGACAGGCGCCGGGCGCTGAAGCTTTCTTT. Amino acids: CASSRQAPGAEAFF. The chain uses TRBV3-1 (or the pseudogene TRBV3-2) and TRBJ1-1; D possibly corresponds to TRBD1 (6 bases). The CDR3 loop spans 14 amino acids. Germline V gives CDR1 LGHDT, CDR2 YNNKEL (reference sequence). Trimming removed 6 bases at V and 6 bases at J, with 17 bases between.

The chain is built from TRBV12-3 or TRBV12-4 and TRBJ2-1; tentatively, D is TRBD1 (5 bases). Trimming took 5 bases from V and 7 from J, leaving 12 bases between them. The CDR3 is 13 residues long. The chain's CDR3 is CASSQSAGNEQFF. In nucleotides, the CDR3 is TGTGCCAGCAGTCAATCCGCAGGGAATGAGCAGTTCTTC.

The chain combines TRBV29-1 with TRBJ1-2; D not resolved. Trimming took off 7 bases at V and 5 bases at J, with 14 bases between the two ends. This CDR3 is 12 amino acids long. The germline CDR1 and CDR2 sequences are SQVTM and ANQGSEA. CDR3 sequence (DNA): TGCAGCGCCCTCCACCAGCGATATGGCTACACCTTC. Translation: CSALHQRYGYTF.

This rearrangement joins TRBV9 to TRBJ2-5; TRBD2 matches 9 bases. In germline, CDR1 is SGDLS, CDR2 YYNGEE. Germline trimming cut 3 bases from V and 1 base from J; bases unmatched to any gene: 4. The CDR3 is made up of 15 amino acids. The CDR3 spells CASSDMRGGQETQYF. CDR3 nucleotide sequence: TGTGCCAGCAGCGACATGCGGGGGGGCCAAGAGACCCAGTACTTC.

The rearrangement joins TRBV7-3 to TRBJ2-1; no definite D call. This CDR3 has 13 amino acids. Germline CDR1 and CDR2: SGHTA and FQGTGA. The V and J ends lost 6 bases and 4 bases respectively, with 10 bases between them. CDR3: CASSRTQYNEQFF. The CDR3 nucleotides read TGTGCCAGCAGTCGTACTCAATACAATGAGCAGTTCTTC.

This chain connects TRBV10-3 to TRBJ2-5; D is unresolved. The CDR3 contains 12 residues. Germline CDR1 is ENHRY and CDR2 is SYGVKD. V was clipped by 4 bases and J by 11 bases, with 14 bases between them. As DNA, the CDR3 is TGTGCCATCAGTGTTAATTCTGAGAGTCAGTACTTC. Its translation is CAISVNSESQYF.

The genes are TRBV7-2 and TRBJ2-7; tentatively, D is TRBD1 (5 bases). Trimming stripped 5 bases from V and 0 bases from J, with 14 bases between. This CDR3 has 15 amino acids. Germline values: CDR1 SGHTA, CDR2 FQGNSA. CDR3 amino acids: CASSLTGKSSYEQYF. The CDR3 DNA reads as TGTGCCAGCAGCCTAACAGGAAAAAGCTCCTACGAGCAGTACTTC.

CDR3 in amino acids: CASSQVSGAPNEQFF. CDR3 coding DNA: TGTGCCAGCAGCCAAGTTTCAGGGGCGCCTAATGAGCAGTTCTTC. The chain recombines TRBV14 with TRBJ2-1, with D tentatively TRBD1 (6 bases). Trimming took off 1 base at V and 7 bases at J, with 14 bases between the two ends. The germline gives CDR1 SGHDN, CDR2 FVKESK. This CDR3 is 15 amino acids long.

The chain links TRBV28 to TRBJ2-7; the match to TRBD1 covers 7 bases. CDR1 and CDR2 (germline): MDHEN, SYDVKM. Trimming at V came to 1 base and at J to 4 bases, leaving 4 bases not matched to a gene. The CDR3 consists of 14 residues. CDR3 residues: CASSLFSRGYEQYF. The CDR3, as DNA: TGTGCCAGCAGTTTATTCTCCAGGGGGTACGAGCAGTACTTC. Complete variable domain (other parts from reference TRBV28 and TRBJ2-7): DVKVTQSSRYLVKRTGEKVFLECVQDMDHENMFWYRQDPGLGLRLIYFSYDVKMKEKGDIPEGYSVSREKKERFSLILESASTNQTSMYLCASSLFSRGYEQYFGPGTRLTVT.

DNA for the CDR3: TGCACCAGCAGCCAAGAGACGTCCGGACTAGCGGGGTCAGATACGCAGTATTTT. Residues: CTSSQETSGLAGSDTQYF. This chain joins TRBV1 and TRBJ2-3; the table gives TRBD2 as D, unverified against the DNA. TRBV1 is flagged as a pseudogene. The CDR3 is 18 residues long.

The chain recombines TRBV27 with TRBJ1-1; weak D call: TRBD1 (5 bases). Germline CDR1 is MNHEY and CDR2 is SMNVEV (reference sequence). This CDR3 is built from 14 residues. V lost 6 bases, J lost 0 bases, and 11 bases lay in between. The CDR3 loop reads CASSTTALNTEAFF. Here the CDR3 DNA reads TGTGCCAGCAGCACGACAGCCTTGAACACTGAAGCTTTCTTT.

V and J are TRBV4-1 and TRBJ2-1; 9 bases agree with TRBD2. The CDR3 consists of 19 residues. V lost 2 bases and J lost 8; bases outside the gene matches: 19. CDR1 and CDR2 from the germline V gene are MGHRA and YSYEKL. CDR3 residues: CASSQWLGGGAARGDEQFF. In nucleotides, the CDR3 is TGCGCCAGCAGCCAATGGCTTGGCGGGGGGGCCGCTCGAGGCGATGAGCAGTTCTTC.

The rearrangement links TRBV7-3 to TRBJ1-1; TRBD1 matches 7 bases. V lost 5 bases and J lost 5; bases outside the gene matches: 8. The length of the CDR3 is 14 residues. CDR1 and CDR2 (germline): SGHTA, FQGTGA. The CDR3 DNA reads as TGTGCCAGCAGCGAAGGGGGGACAGCAACTGAAGCTTTCTTT. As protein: CASSEGGTATEAFF.

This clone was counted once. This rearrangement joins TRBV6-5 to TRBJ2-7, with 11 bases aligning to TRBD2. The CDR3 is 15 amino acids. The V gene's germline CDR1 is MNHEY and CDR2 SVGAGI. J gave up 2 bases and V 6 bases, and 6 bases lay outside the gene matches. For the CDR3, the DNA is TGTGCCAGCAGGGTACGACTAGCGGGGCCCTACGAGCAGTACTTC. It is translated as CASRVRLAGPYEQYF.

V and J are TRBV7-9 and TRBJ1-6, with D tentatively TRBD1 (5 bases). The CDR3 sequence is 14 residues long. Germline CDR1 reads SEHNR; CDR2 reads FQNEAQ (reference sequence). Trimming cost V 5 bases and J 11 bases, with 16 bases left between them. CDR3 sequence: CASSQLNSGAPLHF. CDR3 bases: TGTGCCAGCAGCCAGCTTAATTCGGGGGCACCCCTCCACTTT.

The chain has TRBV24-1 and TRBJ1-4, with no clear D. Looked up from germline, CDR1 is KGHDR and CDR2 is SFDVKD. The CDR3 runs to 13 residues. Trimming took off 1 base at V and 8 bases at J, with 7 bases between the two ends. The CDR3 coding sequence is TGTGCCACCAGTGATTTCCGAGGGGAAAAACTGTTTTTT. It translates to CATSDFRGEKLFF.

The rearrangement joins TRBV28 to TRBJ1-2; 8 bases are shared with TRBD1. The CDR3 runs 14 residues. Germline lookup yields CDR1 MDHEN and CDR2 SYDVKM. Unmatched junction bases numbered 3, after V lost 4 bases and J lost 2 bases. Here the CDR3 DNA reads TGTGCCAGCAGTTCGCACAGGGGGAACTATGGCTACACCTTC. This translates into CASSSHRGNYGYTF.

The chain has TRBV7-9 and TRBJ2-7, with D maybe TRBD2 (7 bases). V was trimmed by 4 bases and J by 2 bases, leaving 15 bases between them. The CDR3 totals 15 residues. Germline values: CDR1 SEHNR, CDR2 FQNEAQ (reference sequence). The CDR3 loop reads CASSSGGRGPYEQYF. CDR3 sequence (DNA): TGTGCCAGCAGCTCCGGCGGGCGGGGGCCCTACGAGCAGTACTTC.

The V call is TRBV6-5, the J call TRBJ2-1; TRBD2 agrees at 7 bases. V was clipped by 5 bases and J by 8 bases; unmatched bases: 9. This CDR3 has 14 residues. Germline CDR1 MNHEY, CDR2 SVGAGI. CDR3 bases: TGTGCCAGCAGTCCCGGGGGGACTGGTTATGAGCAGTTCTTC. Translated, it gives CASSPGGTGYEQFF.

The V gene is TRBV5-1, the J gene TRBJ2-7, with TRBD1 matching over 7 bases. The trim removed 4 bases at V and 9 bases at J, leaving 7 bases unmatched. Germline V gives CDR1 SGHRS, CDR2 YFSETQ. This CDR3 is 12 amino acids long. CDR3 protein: CASSNPRQGQYF. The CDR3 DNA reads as TGCGCCAGCAGCAACCCCCGACAGGGGCAGTACTTC.

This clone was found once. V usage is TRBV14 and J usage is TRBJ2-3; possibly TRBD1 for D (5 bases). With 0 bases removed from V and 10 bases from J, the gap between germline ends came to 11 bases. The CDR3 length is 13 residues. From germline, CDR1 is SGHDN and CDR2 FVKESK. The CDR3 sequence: CASSQDQGVPQYF. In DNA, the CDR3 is TGTGCCAGCAGCCAAGATCAAGGGGTGCCGCAGTATTTT.

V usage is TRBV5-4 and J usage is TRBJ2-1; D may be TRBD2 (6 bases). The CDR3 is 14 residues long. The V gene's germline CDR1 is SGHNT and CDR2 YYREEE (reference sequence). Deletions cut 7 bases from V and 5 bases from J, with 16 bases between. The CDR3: CASHSGTGNNEQFF. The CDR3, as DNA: TGTGCCAGCCATAGCGGAACTGGCAACAATGAGCAGTTCTTC. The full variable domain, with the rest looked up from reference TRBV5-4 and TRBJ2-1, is ETGVTQSPTHLIKTRGQQVTLRCSSQSGHNTVSWYQQALGQGPQFIFQYYREEENGRGNFPPRFSGLQFPNYSSELNVNALELDDSALYLCASHSGTGNNEQFFGPGTRLTVL.

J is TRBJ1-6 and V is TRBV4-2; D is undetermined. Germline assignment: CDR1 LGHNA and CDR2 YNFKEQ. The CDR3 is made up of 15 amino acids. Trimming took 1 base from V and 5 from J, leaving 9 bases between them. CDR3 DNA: TGTGCCAGCAGCCAAGCGACATACGATAATTCACCCCTCCACTTT. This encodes CASSQATYDNSPLHF.

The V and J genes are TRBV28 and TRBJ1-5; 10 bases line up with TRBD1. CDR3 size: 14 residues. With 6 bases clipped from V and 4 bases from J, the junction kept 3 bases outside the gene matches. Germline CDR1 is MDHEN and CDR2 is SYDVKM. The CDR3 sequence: CASRGQGRNQPQHF. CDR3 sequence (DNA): TGTGCCAGCAGGGGACAGGGGAGGAATCAGCCCCAGCATTTT. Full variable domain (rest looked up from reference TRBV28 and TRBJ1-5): DVKVTQSSRYLVKRTGEKVFLECVQDMDHENMFWYRQDPGLGLRLIYFSYDVKMKEKGDIPEGYSVSREKKERFSLILESASTNQTSMYLCASRGQGRNQPQHFGDGTRLSIL.

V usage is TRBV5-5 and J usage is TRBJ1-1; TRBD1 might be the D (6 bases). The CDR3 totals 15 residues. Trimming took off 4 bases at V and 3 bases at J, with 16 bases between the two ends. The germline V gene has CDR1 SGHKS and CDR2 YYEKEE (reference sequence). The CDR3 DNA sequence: TGTGCCAGCAGCCCAACAGGGAACGGGTACACTGAAGCTTTCTTT. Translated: CASSPTGNGYTEAFF.